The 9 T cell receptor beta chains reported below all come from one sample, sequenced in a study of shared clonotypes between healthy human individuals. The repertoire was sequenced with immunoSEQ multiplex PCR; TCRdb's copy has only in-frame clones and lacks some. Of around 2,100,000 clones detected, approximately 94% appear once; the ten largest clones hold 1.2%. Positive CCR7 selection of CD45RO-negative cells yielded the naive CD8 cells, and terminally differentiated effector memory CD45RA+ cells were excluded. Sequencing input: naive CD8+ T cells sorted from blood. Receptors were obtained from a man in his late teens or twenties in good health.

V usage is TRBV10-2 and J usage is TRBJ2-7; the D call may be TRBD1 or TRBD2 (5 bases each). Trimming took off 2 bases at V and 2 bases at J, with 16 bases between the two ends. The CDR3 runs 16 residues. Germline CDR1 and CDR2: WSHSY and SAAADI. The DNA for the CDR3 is TGCGCCAGCAGTGAGCCCACCCGGGACCTCACCTACGAGCAGTACTTC. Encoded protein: CASSEPTRDLTYEQYF.

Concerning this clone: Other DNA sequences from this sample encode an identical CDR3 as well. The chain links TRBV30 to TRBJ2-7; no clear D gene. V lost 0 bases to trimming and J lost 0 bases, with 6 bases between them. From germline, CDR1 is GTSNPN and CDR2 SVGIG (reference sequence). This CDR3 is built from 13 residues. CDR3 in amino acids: CAWSVGDSYEQYF. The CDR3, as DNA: TGTGCCTGGAGTGTTGGGGACTCCTACGAGCAGTACTTC.

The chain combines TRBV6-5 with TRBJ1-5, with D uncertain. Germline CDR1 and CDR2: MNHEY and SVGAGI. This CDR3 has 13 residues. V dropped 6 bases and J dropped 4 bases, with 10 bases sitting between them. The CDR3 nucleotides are TGTGCCAGCAGCCCCGCCAGAAATCAGCCCCAGCATTTT. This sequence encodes CASSPARNQPQHF.

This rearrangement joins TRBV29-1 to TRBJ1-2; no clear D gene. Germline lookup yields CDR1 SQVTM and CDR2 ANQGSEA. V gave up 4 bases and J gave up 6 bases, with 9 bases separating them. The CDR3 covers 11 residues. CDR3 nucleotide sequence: TGCAGCGTTGTCACCCGCGATGGCTACACCTTC. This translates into CSVVTRDGYTF.

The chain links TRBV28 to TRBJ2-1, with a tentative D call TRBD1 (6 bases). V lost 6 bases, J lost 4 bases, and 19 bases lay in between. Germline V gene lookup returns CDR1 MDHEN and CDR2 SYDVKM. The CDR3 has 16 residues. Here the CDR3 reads CASRPQGLPYYNEQFF. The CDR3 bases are TGTGCCAGCAGACCTCAGGGGCTACCTTATTACAATGAGCAGTTCTTC.

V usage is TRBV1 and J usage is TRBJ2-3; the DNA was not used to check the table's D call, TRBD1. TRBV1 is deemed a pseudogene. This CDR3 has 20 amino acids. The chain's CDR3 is CTSSQNQDLRDKGFTDTQYF. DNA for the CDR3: TGCACCAGCAGCCAAAACCAAGATCTCCGGGACAAGGGTTTCACAGATACGCAGTATTTT.

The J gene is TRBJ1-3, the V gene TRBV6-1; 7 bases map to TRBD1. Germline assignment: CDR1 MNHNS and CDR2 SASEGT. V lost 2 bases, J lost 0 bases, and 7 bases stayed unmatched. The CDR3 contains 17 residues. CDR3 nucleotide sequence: TGTGCCAGCAGTGAATGGACAGGACGCGACTCTGGAAACACCATATATTTT. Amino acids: CASSEWTGRDSGNTIYF.

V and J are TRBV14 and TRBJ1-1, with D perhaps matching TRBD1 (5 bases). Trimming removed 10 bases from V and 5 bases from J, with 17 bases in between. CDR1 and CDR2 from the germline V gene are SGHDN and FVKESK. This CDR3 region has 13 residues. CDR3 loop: CATRQLGVTEAFF. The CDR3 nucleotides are TGTGCCACCAGACAATTAGGGGTGACTGAAGCTTTCTTT.

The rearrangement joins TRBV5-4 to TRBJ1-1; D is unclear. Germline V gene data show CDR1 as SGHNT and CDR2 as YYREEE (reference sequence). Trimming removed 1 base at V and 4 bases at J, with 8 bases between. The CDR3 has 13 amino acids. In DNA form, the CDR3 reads TGTGCCAGCAGCTTGAACCGGGCCACTGAAGCTTTCTTT. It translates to CASSLNRATEAFF.